One T cell receptor beta chain is described in this entry. Its antigen is unknown. The data stem from a study of cytotoxic CD8 clonotypes in ibrutinib-treated CLL. The overall study: Around 25 partial and 2 complete responses; at median roughly 70 months, roughly 15 remitted, around 12 progressed. Whole-study findings and limits: Shared public clonotypes were rare, and on treatment they either got smaller or stayed the same. Increased clonality at ibrutinib response gave way to a return toward baseline at progression.

This CDR3 comprises 15 residues. V was cut by 5 bases and J by 2 bases, with 16 bases left in between. The germline gives CDR1 MNHNY, CDR2 SVGAGI (reference sequence). TCRdb keeps only in-frame clones here, not all; method: immunoSEQ multiplex PCR. Found here are about 160,000 clones, around 84% of them singletons; the top ten hold around 2%. Here the sequenced sample was PBMCs, taken after 12 months of ibrutinib treatment. The chain combines TRBV6-6 with TRBJ2-7, with D perhaps matching TRBD2 (6 bases). The sequence was collected from a human donor with chronic lymphocytic leukemia. The CDR3 coding sequence is TGTGCCAGCAGTGATAGCAGCGGGCGGACCTACGAGCAGTACTTC. Its protein is CASSDSSGRTYEQYF.